This is a list of T cell receptor beta chains from one sample in a study of T cell responses to AZD1222 COVID-19 vaccine. Method: immunoSEQ multiplex PCR; TCRdb's copy keeps in-frame clones and lacks some. The sample contains 100,000 to 150,000 clones, 80% to 90% of which appear only once. The material sequenced was peripheral blood, taken on day 0 of MenACWY control vaccination. These receptors were collected from an adult in good health. Both conserved end residues are part of each CDR3. A D gene is named only where the DNA matches it firmly. Rows give clone size only sometimes, using once, few, many, or a class for an expanded clone.

d_call	j_call	v_call	clone_size	cdr3_nt	cdr3_aa
.	TRBJ1-3	TRBV11-2	.	TGTGCCAGCAGCTTAGATAGGGGGTCTCTCGGAAACACCATATATTTT	CASSLDRGSLGNTIYF
.	TRBJ1-4	TRBV5-8	once	TGTGCCAGCAGCTTGGCCCCCCCCGGGAGGGGAGAACTGTTTTTT	CASSLAPPGRGELFF
TRBD2	TRBJ2-1	TRBV7-9	.	TGTGCCAGCAGCTTCAGCGGGAGTTTAAATGAGCAGTTCTTC	CASSFSGSLNEQFF
TRBD2	TRBJ2-7	TRBV5-1	.	TGCGCCAGCAGCTTAGGCACTAGCGGCTACGAGCAGTACTTC	CASSLGTSGYEQYF
.	TRBJ1-6	TRBV11-3	.	TGTGCCAGCCACCTCGGCGGGTCGGCCTATAATTCACCCCTCCACTTT	CASHLGGSAYNSPLHF
.	TRBJ2-2	TRBV5-1	.	TGCGCCAGCAGCTTGGAATGGGACACCGGGGAGCTGTTTTTT	CASSLEWDTGELFF
.	TRBJ2-4	TRBV28	.	TGTGCCAGCAGTTTATCTGAGTGGGGTGGACAGACGGCTCTAGCCAAAAACATTCAGTACTTC	CASSLSEWGGQTALAKNIQYF
TRBD2	TRBJ2-1	TRBV7-9	.	TGTGCCAGCAGCTCCCCAGCGGGGGGCCGGGCCTACAATGAGCAGTTCTTC	CASSSPAGGRAYNEQFF
.	TRBJ2-6	TRBV7-9	once	TGTGCCAGCAGCTTAGTGATGGGTGACAGCTCTGGGGCCAACGTCCTGACTTTC	CASSLVMGDSSGANVLTF
TRBD1	TRBJ1-1	TRBV9	.	TGTGCCAGCAGCACTCACCTAGAGGGACAGGGTGTCACTGAAGCTTTCTTT	CASSTHLEGQGVTEAFF
.	TRBJ1-2	TRBV19	.	TGTGCCAGTAGTATGATTCGGGGAAGGACGAACTATGGCTACACCTTC	CASSMIRGRTNYGYTF
TRBD1	TRBJ2-7	TRBV29-1	.	TGCAGCGTTGACTCCGGGACAGGGGGCGACGAGCAGTACTTC	CSVDSGTGGDEQYF
TRBD1	TRBJ1-3	TRBV2	once	TGTGCCAGCAGTGAAGCGTACCTTTCCAACAGGGGGGTATTTGGAAACACCATATATTTT	CASSEAYLSNRGVFGNTIYF
TRBD2	TRBJ2-4	TRBV6-5	.	TGTGCCAGCGGGTTTGGCGGGAGTGGAAACATTCAGTACTTC	CASGFGGSGNIQYF
.	TRBJ2-4	TRBV5-6	.	TGTGCCAGCAGCTTGGGAAGGGCCAAAAACATTCAGTACTTC	CASSLGRAKNIQYF
TRBD2	TRBJ2-1	TRBV30	.	TGTGCCTGGGGGACTAGCGGGTATAATGAGCAGTTCTTC	CAWGTSGYNEQFF